The 31 T cell receptor beta chains in this list originate from one sample, sequenced in a study of a mutant IDH1 vaccine in newly diagnosed glioma. The time point denotes: baseline, week 1 (first vaccination visit). The treatment: pre-vaccination baseline after standard-of-care therapy. Here immunoSEQ multiplex PCR was the method, and the copy in TCRdb shows in-frame clones only, minus some. The sample records 80,000 to 100,000 clones, 82% being singletons. Specimen: PBMCs, collected from a glioma patient treated with radiotherapy, temozolomide or both. All receptors come from a man aged 35-49 years with glioma. Some clones in this sample may be carry-over from other donors' samples.

The chain has TRBV4-1 and TRBJ2-3; 7 positions agree with TRBD1. V was clipped by 4 bases and J by 0 bases; unmatched bases: 4. Germline values: CDR1 MGHRA, CDR2 YSYEKL. CDR3 length equals 15 residues. The CDR3 DNA reads TGCGCCAGCAGCCGAGGGACAGCTAGCACAGATACGCAGTATTTT. Translated, it gives CASSRGTASTDTQYF.

This clone has a single count. This chain uses TRBV16 with TRBJ2-7; D is unclear. The ends were cut back, 1 base at V and 1 base at J, with 5 bases in the middle. This CDR3 comprises 13 residues. The germline V gene encodes CDR1 KGHSY and CDR2 FQNENV. The CDR3 nucleotides are TGTGCCAGCAGCCAATTTTTATCCTACGAGCAGTACTTC. This gives the protein CASSQFLSYEQYF.

The rearrangement joins TRBV6-1 to TRBJ1-5; maybe TRBD1 (6 bases). This CDR3 has 14 amino acids. Germline CDR1 MNHNS, CDR2 SASEGT. Trimming took off 6 bases at V and 2 bases at J, with 11 bases between the two ends. The CDR3 spells CASRDRTGNQPQHF. CDR3 nucleotide sequence: TGTGCCAGCAGGGACAGAACGGGCAATCAGCCCCAGCATTTT.

The chain has TRBV5-1 and TRBJ1-2; D uncertain. The V end lost 4 bases, the J end lost 7 bases, and 17 bases lay between the germline ends. Germline assignment: CDR1 SGHRS and CDR2 YFSETQ. CDR3 length equals 14 residues. Written as DNA, the CDR3 is TGCGCCAGCAGCAAGCAGTCTCCTGAGGGTGGCTACACCTTC. Translation: CASSKQSPEGGYTF.

The chain couples TRBV7-9 to TRBJ1-5, with 7 bases lining up with TRBD1. The CDR3 sequence is 15 residues long. V shed 1 base, J shed 6 bases, and the junction held 6 bases outside the gene matches. CDR1 SEHNR and CDR2 FQNEAQ come from the germline V gene (reference sequence). This CDR3 reads CASSLGRGGGQPQHF. CDR3 bases: TGTGCCAGCAGCTTAGGTAGAGGGGGCGGTCAGCCCCAGCATTTT.

The J gene is TRBJ2-7, the V gene TRBV4-1; 10 positions agree with TRBD2. V was pared by 0 bases and J by 1 base, with 3 bases of the junction left unmatched. This CDR3 contains 16 residues. The V gene's germline CDR1 is MGHRA and CDR2 YSYEKL. CDR3 in amino acids: CASSQDPSGGSYEQYF. The CDR3 DNA is TGCGCCAGCAGCCAAGATCCTAGCGGGGGATCCTACGAGCAGTACTTC.

The chain couples TRBV29-1 to TRBJ2-6; D is unclear. Germline V gene sequence: CDR1 SQVTM, CDR2 ANQGSEA. The V end lost 4 bases, the J end lost 0 bases, and 4 bases lay between the germline ends. The CDR3 totals 13 residues. The CDR3 DNA follows: TGCAGCGTTGCTGGCTCTGGGGCCAACGTCCTGACTTTC. It yields the protein CSVAGSGANVLTF.

The V and J genes are TRBV2 and TRBJ2-5; D uncertain. V was cut by 3 bases and J by 0 bases, with 11 bases left in between. This CDR3 is 15 amino acids long. Germline loops: CDR1 SNHLY, CDR2 FYNNEI. In DNA, the CDR3 is TGTGCCAGCAGTGATAACGCGATGTACCAAGAGACCCAGTACTTC. This sequence encodes CASSDNAMYQETQYF. The full variable domain, rest sourced from reference TRBV2 and TRBJ2-5, is EPEVTQTPSHQVTQMGQEVILRCVPISNHLYFYWYRQILGQKVEFLVSFYNNEISEKSEIFDDQFSVERPDGSNFTLKIRSTKLEDSAMYFCASSDNAMYQETQYFGPGTRLLVL.

The V call is TRBV7-9, the J call TRBJ2-1; possibly TRBD2 for D (6 bases). Germline V gene sequence: CDR1 SEHNR, CDR2 FQNEAQ (reference sequence). The CDR3 runs to 16 residues. Trimming shortened V by 7 bases and J by 7 bases, and 23 bases separated the two germline ends. CDR3 sequence reads: CASNLLSGGAGNEQFF. The CDR3 DNA follows: TGTGCCAGCAACTTGCTTTCCGGAGGGGCCGGGAATGAGCAGTTCTTC.

This chain links TRBV18 with TRBJ2-7; no clear D. Germline loops: CDR1 KGHSH, CDR2 LQKENI. The length of the CDR3 is 14 residues. V dropped 3 bases and J dropped 3 bases, with 12 bases sitting between them. CDR3 in amino acids: CASSPATPYYEQYF. The CDR3 nucleotides are TGTGCCAGCTCACCCGCGACACCCTACTACGAGCAGTACTTC.

This clone was seen a handful of times. The V call is TRBV19, the J call TRBJ1-1, with D perhaps TRBD1 (5 bases). The CDR3 consists of 14 residues. In germline, CDR1 is LNHDA, CDR2 SQIVND (reference sequence). V was clipped by 6 bases and J by 2 bases, with 13 bases between them. The CDR3 spells CASSMDNPNTEAFF. The CDR3 DNA reads as TGTGCCAGTAGCATGGACAACCCCAACACTGAAGCTTTCTTT.

The V call is TRBV6-6, the J call TRBJ2-7, with 7 bases lining up with TRBD1. V was pared by 10 bases and J by 0 bases, with 3 bases of the junction left unmatched. The V gene's germline CDR1 is MNHNY and CDR2 SVGAGI (reference sequence). The CDR3 has 12 amino acids. CDR3 DNA: TGTGCCACACAGGGGCCCTCCTACGAGCAGTACTTC. Translating gives CATQGPSYEQYF.

This clone was counted a few times. The chain has TRBV4-1 and TRBJ1-5; 7 bases match TRBD1. Germline CDR1 MGHRA, CDR2 YSYEKL. This CDR3 is 15 amino acids long. V gave up 3 bases and J gave up 0 bases; unmatched junction bases: 2. The CDR3 DNA reads TGCGCCAGCAGCCACAGACAGGGTAGCAATCAGCCCCAGCATTTT. This gives the protein CASSHRQGSNQPQHF.

A word on this clone: This sequence may be a read error, since a much larger clone differs from it by one base. V gene TRBV6-6 combines with J gene TRBJ1-2; no definite D call. V gave up 10 bases and J gave up 0 bases, with 12 bases separating them. Per germline, CDR1 MNHNY and CDR2 SVGAGI (reference sequence). The CDR3 is 13 amino acids. CDR3 in amino acids: CANSRRANYGYTF. The CDR3 DNA is TGTGCCAACAGCCGCCGCGCTAACTATGGCTACACCTTC.

This sequence joins TRBV10-3 and TRBJ1-2; D ambiguous. CDR3 length: 14 amino acids. Germline V lookup: CDR1 ENHRY, CDR2 SYGVKD. The ends were cut back, 2 bases at V and 3 bases at J, with 10 bases in the middle. The CDR3 DNA reads TGTGCCATCAGTGAGACGCCGGGAGACTATGGCTACACCTTC. It is translated as CAISETPGDYGYTF.

CDR3 nucleotides: TGTGCCAGCAGCGAGTACCCCTCAGTCTACGAGCAGTACTTC. Translating it yields CASSEYPSVYEQYF. The rearrangement links TRBV7-9 to TRBJ2-7; D is unresolved. The V end was cut by 5 bases, the J end by 3 bases, with 14 bases between. Looked up from germline, CDR1 is SEHNR and CDR2 is FQNEAQ (reference sequence). This CDR3 has 14 residues.

The chain combines TRBV25-1 with TRBJ2-7; unclear D gene. V lost 6 bases, J lost 4 bases, and 7 bases lay in between. The CDR3 totals 11 residues. The V gene's germline CDR1 is MGHDK and CDR2 SYGVNS. CDR3 sequence reads: CASSLLYEQYF. CDR3 nucleotides: TGTGCCAGCAGCCTTCTTTACGAGCAGTACTTC.

The V and J genes are TRBV25-1 and TRBJ2-3; D gene unclear. V gave up 8 bases and J gave up 0 bases, with 9 bases separating them. Looked up from germline, CDR1 is MGHDK and CDR2 is SYGVNS. The CDR3 totals 13 residues. The CDR3 DNA follows: TGTGCCAGCCGGGCCTCTAGCACAGATACGCAGTATTTT. It is translated as CASRASSTDTQYF.

J is TRBJ1-4 and V is TRBV2, with 9 positions matching TRBD1. The germline V gene encodes CDR1 SNHLY and CDR2 FYNNEI. The CDR3 length is 15 residues. J lost 0 bases, V lost 7 bases, and 3 bases had no gene match. Written as DNA, the CDR3 is TGTGCCAGCAAGGGACAGGGTACAACTAATGAAAAACTGTTTTTT. This translates into CASKGQGTTNEKLFF.

The V gene is TRBV5-4, the J gene TRBJ2-7; D may match TRBD1 or TRBD2 (6 bases each). The CDR3 is 13 amino acids. V lost 1 base to trimming and J lost 5 bases, with 10 bases between them. Germline assignment: CDR1 SGHNT and CDR2 YYREEE (reference sequence). As DNA, the CDR3 is TGTGCCAGCAGCTTGAGGGGGGCCGACGAGCAGTACTTC. Its protein is CASSLRGADEQYF.

The chain has TRBV5-1 and TRBJ1-1; D gene unclear. The CDR3 loop spans 14 amino acids. From germline, CDR1 is SGHRS and CDR2 YFSETQ. V was shortened by 8 bases and J by 1 base, with 15 bases between the two germline ends. This CDR3 is CASCPLQANTEAFF. In DNA form, the CDR3 reads TGCGCCAGTTGCCCTCTCCAGGCGAACACTGAAGCTTTCTTT.

V usage is TRBV12-5 and J usage is TRBJ1-2, with 9 bases aligning to TRBD1. The CDR3 contains 14 residues. The trim removed 5 bases at V and 8 bases at J, leaving 9 bases unmatched. The germline V gene encodes CDR1 LGHNT and CDR2 FRNRAP. The CDR3 DNA reads as TGTGCTAGTGGTGGGGACAGGGTACTATCAGGCTACACCTTC. Its protein is CASGGDRVLSGYTF.

V and J are TRBV6-6 and TRBJ2-7; 11 nucleotides agree with TRBD1. CDR3 size: 15 residues. With V trimmed by 4 bases and J by 6 bases, 8 bases remained unmatched. Germline V gene lookup returns CDR1 MNHNY and CDR2 SVGAGI (reference sequence). This chain's CDR3 is CASSSPRTGGIEQYF. CDR3 coding DNA: TGTGCCAGCAGTTCCCCTCGGACAGGGGGCATCGAGCAGTACTTC.

The chain couples TRBV2 to TRBJ2-2; D is possibly TRBD1 or TRBD2 (5 bases each). CDR1 is SNHLY and CDR2 is FYNNEI in the germline V gene. The CDR3 runs to 14 residues. Trimming left V 4 bases short and J 3 bases short, with 9 bases between. CDR3 loop: CASSVRGDTGELFF. The CDR3 bases are TGTGCCAGCAGTGTGAGGGGTGACACCGGGGAGCTGTTTTTT.

The chain joins TRBV4-2 to TRBJ2-7; 7 bases align to TRBD1. This CDR3 is 14 amino acids long. Trimming at V came to 3 bases and at J to 3 bases, leaving 5 bases not matched to a gene. Germline V CDR1 and CDR2: LGHNA, YNFKEQ. CDR3 sequence reads: CASSQSGQLYEQYF. In DNA, the CDR3 is TGTGCCAGCAGCCAGTCGGGACAGCTCTACGAGCAGTACTTC.

The V gene is TRBV30, the J gene TRBJ1-6, with D maybe TRBD1 (5 bases). Looked up from germline, CDR1 is GTSNPN and CDR2 is SVGIG (reference sequence). The V end lost 2 bases, the J end lost 6 bases, and 14 bases lay between the germline ends. This CDR3 region has 15 residues. CDR3 in DNA: TGTGCCTGGAGTATCGGGGCAGGGTCTAATTCACCCCTCCACTTT. Amino acids: CAWSIGAGSNSPLHF. Full variable domain (remainder filled in from reference TRBV30 and TRBJ1-6): SQTIHQWPATLVQPVGSPLSLECTVEGTSNPNLYWYRQAAGRGLQLLFYSVGIGQISSEVPQNLSASRPQDRQFILSSKKLLLSDSGFYLCAWSIGAGSNSPLHFGNGTRLTVT.

This clone was counted at least ten times. The J gene is TRBJ2-7, the V gene TRBV29-1; D gene ambiguous. Trimming cost V 7 bases and J 4 bases, with 17 bases left between them. Germline-derived CDR1 and CDR2 are SQVTM and ANQGSEA. There are 13 residues in the CDR3. The CDR3 is CSAVGDWGYEQYF. The CDR3 nucleotides read TGCAGCGCTGTGGGTGATTGGGGTTACGAGCAGTACTTC.

The chain is built from TRBV9 and TRBJ2-2; D call uncertain. V shed 4 bases and J shed 5 bases, with 9 bases lying between them. The CDR3 consists of 13 residues. Looked up from germline, CDR1 is SGDLS and CDR2 is YYNGEE. The CDR3 spells CASSTQGTGELFF. CDR3 DNA: TGTGCCAGCAGCACCCAAGGTACCGGGGAGCTGTTTTTT. The complete variable domain, with remaining parts taken from reference TRBV9 and TRBJ2-2, reads DSGVTQTPKHLITATGQRVTLRCSPRSGDLSVYWYQQSLDQGLQFLIQYYNGEERAKGNILERFSAQQFPDLHSELNLSSLELGDSALYFCASSTQGTGELFFGEGSRLTVL.

The genes are TRBV4-1 and TRBJ1-1; weak D call: TRBD1 (5 bases). CDR3 size: 15 residues. Germline V gives CDR1 MGHRA, CDR2 YSYEKL. Between the trimmed V and J ends, which lost 1 base and 1 base, there was a span of 10 bases. CDR3: CASSQAVTANTEAFF. The CDR3 DNA is TGCGCCAGCAGCCAAGCGGTGACAGCGAACACTGAAGCTTTCTTT.

The chain links TRBV10-2 to TRBJ1-2, with D maybe TRBD1 (5 bases). V lost 8 bases to trimming and J lost 0 bases, with 10 bases between them. There are 13 residues in the CDR3. CDR1 WSHSY and CDR2 SAAADI come from the germline V gene. The CDR3 bases are TGCGCCAGCGGGGGAGCGACTAACTATGGCTACACCTTC. It specifies CASGGATNYGYTF.

The chain is built from TRBV19 and TRBJ2-7; D possibly corresponds to TRBD2 (6 bases). The CDR3 extends over 12 amino acids. Trimming took off 8 bases at V and 6 bases at J, with 14 bases between the two ends. The germline V gene encodes CDR1 LNHDA and CDR2 SQIVND (reference sequence). CDR3: CASSGREGEQYF. CDR3 nucleotides: TGTGCCAGTTCCGGGCGGGAAGGCGAGCAGTACTTC.